This T cell receptor beta chain was sequenced in a study of CD8 T cells in Susac syndrome (dated by TCRdb to between 2017 and 2020). Broadly, across the study: Whether CD8+ T cell activation and differentiation in Susac syndrome was antigen driven was tested using repertoire sequencing. The clonality of the CD8+ T cell repertoire was compared across about a dozen healthy donors, some 14 Susac syndrome patients and fewer than 16 multiple sclerosis patients.

RNA was extracted using the RNeasy kit, and about 0.5 to 1 ug of the RNA was reverse transcribed with random hexamers. The immunoSEQ multiplex PCR assay, covering 54 Vbeta and 13 Jbeta segments, was used to amplify TCR beta CDR3 regions. Bias from PCR amplification was corrected by using a synthetic template baseline for primer optimization and for computational correction. On the study's bioinformatics: Reads were annotated to V, D and J genes according to IMGT and were analyzed with immunoSEQ Analyzer, with only productive sequences retained. Clonality was calculated as one minus the Shannon entropy normalized by log2 of the number of productive unique sequences. Public and private clones were assessed among the 100 most prevalent clones of each patient and control. Susac-specific clones were defined as absent from healthy and MS cohorts, over a thousand published viral clones and other ImmuneACCESS disease sequences. The public reads were reanalyzed by TCRdb: fastp trimming at Q25, MiXCR alignment, in-frame beta chains only. Records with the same CDR3 protein are collapsed into one entry carrying the most frequent genes and DNA. Clone size and V and J calls follow TCRdb, not the original study. The sample table shows 210,000 or so distinct CDR3 sequences, and about 94% are seen once. The ten largest clones represent less than 0.15% of the sample.

The research as a whole found: The TCR sequencing and HLA analysis was acknowledged to have included a relatively small number of individuals.

Peripheral blood CD8+ and CD4+ T cells from healthy donors, Susac syndrome patients and multiple sclerosis patients were profiled using high-throughput TCR beta sequencing. The multiple sclerosis controls were treatment-naive patients who had stable or active relapsing-remitting disease and met the revised McDonald criteria. CD8+ TEMRA cells were enriched by FACS, while bulk CD8+ and CD4+ T cells were purified by magnetic negative isolation. Blood was collected in EDTA tubes and processed within 24 hours, with PBMCs isolated through density gradient centrifugation. PBMCs intended for TCR sequencing were frozen in liquid nitrogen and were later thawed in a 37 degrees C water bath. The sorted or isolated CD4+, CD8+ and CD8+ TEMRA cells had a purity of 90% or higher. About this clonotype: Its antigen is not yet known. No much larger clonotype is one base removed from it; base qualities were not supplied.

The CDR3 measures 15 amino acids from cysteine to phenylalanine. Just the 45-base CDR3 DNA is kept, in frame starting at base 1. The junction carries 9 bases between V and J, which are trimmed by 3 bases and 0 bases respectively. The germline V gene (reference sequence) sets CDR1 to LGHDT and CDR2 to YNNKEL. In this chain, TRBV3-1 is recombined with TRBJ2-4, with the D gene not confidently named. Sequencing used CD8+ T cells from PBMCs. This receptor was taken from a human donor with multiple sclerosis. The CDR3 region has the sequence CASSHAVLAKNIQYF. Read as DNA, the sequence is TGTGCCAGCAGCCATGCAGTGCTAGCCAAAAACATTCAGTACTTC. The full variable domain, with segments outside the CDR3 supplied by the reference TRBV3-1 and TRBJ2-4 proteins, appears as DTAVSQTPKYLVTQMGNDKSIKCEQNLGHDTMYWYKQDSKKFLKIMFSYNNKELIINETVPNRFSPKSPDKAHLNLHINSLELGDSAVYFCASSHAVLAKNIQYFGAGTRLSVL.